The rows below give T cell receptor beta chains drawn from one sample of a study of tumor-infiltrating lymphocytes in localized non-small cell lung cancer. The assay was immunoSEQ multiplex PCR, and TCRdb's table has in-frame clones only and misses some. The repertoire holds about 8,400 clones, with 65% to 85% as singletons. Sequenced sample: uninvolved lung tissue not adjacent to the tumor. All receptors derive from a human donor with non-small cell lung cancer. The CDR3 runs from the conserved cysteine through the conserved F or W. D genes are given only for firm matches. Size tells how often a clone was seen (once, few, many) or the class of an expanded clone, and some rows leave it out.

D	V	J	size	DNA	CDR3
NA	TRBV7-2	TRBJ2-3	NA	TGTGCCAGCAGCTGGGGTGGGAGAGGCACAGATACGCAGTATTTT	CASSWGGRGTDTQYF
NA	TRBV7-9	TRBJ1-4	NA	TGTGCCAGCAGCTTAGCGGGGACAACTGAAAAACTGTTTTTT	CASSLAGTTEKLFF
NA	TRBV13	TRBJ1-5	NA	TGTGCCAGCAGCTTAGGGCCCCAAGTAGGCAATCAGCCCCAGCATTTT	CASSLGPQVGNQPQHF
NA	TRBV14	TRBJ2-2	NA	TGTGCCAGCAGCCGCCGGGCCTCAACCCCCGGGGAGCTGTTTTTT	CASSRRASTPGELFF
NA	TRBV25-1	TRBJ2-1	NA	TGTGCCAGCAGAGGGAGCGCCAGGGATGAGCAGTTCTTC	CASRGSARDEQFF
NA	TRBV5-4	TRBJ1-3	NA	TGTGCCAGCAGCTTGGACAGGGCGCGCGGAAACACCATATATTTT	CASSLDRARGNTIYF
NA	TRBV14	TRBJ1-6	NA	TGTGCCAGCAGCCAAGGGTACGGGACAATCTCCTATAATTCACCCCTCCACTTT	CASSQGYGTISYNSPLHF
NA	TRBV5-6	TRBJ1-1	NA	TGTGCCAGCAGCTTTGAGGGGCTGGGGGGAGCTTTCTTT	CASSFEGLGGAFF
NA	TRBV28	TRBJ1-2	NA	TGTGCCAGTGGTGACAGTCGGGGTGGCTACACCTTC	CASGDSRGGYTF
NA	TRBV4-1	TRBJ2-1	NA	TGCGCCAGCAGCCAAGGGAGGGGATTCAATGAGCAGTTCTTC	CASSQGRGFNEQFF
NA	TRBV28	TRBJ2-5	NA	TGTGCCAGCAGTTTGCCCCATCCCGCACAAGAGACCCAGTACTTC	CASSLPHPAQETQYF
NA	TRBV5-6	TRBJ1-5	NA	TGTGCCAGCAGCTCCTGGAGGGGGGGCTCCGGGAGCAATCAGCCCCAGCATTTT	CASSSWRGGSGSNQPQHF
TRBD2	TRBV6-5	TRBJ2-1	NA	TGTGCCAGCAGGAAAGGGACTAGCGGGGTGGAGGAGCAGTTCTTC	CASRKGTSGVEEQFF
NA	TRBV7-2	TRBJ1-1	NA	TGTGCCAGCAGCTCAGAAGCTTTCTTT	CASSSEAFF
NA	TRBV4-1	TRBJ2-7	NA	TGCGCCAGCAGCCAAGATCTGAGGGAGATCGGCTACGAGCAGTACTTC	CASSQDLREIGYEQYF
NA	TRBV5-1	TRBJ2-1	few	TGCGCCAGCAGCTCGGGACCAAACAATGAGCAGTTCTTC	CASSSGPNNEQFF
NA	TRBV10-1	TRBJ2-1	NA	TGCGCCAGCAGTGATGGGGGAGCCGCATACAATGAGCAGTTCTTC	CASSDGGAAYNEQFF
NA	TRBV4-1	TRBJ2-5	NA	TGCGCCAGCAGCCCCCATAATAGCGGAGGGCCCATGGAGACCCAGTACTTC	CASSPHNSGGPMETQYF
TRBD1	TRBV10-2	TRBJ2-7	NA	TGCGCCAGCAAGCCGGGACAGGGTCCCTACGAGCAGTACTTC	CASKPGQGPYEQYF
TRBD1	TRBV28	TRBJ1-2	NA	TGTGCCAGCACGGCCCCGGGGGGACAGGGGAGGACTAACTATGGCTACACCTTC	CASTAPGGQGRTNYGYTF
NA	TRBV5-1	TRBJ1-3	NA	TGCGCCAGCAGCTTGGATCAGGGGTACGGAAACACCATATATTTT	CASSLDQGYGNTIYF
TRBD1	TRBV19	TRBJ2-2	NA	TGTGCCAGTAGTATTGGACAGGCAGACACCGGGGAGCTGTTTTTT	CASSIGQADTGELFF